This T cell receptor (beta chain) was recorded in a study of tumor-infiltrating lymphocytes in primary liver carcinoma. Per the germline V gene, CDR1 is SGHRS and CDR2 is YFSETQ. The CDR3 sequence is 14 residues long. Unsorted whole blood yielded blood RNA, and germline DNA was extracted as well. To note about this clonotype: Germline and junction disagree at one end, which may indicate a read error.

The investigators made TCR beta cDNA from about 500 ng total RNA, using a constant-region primer. Libraries of TCR beta came from three nested multiplex PCR rounds with slightly modified ARM-PCR. Researchers ran the first two PCR rounds for around 10 cycles each with TRBV1-TRBV30 forward primers and a C-beta reverse primer. TCRdb re-called the multiplex PCR reads through MiXCR, storing one row per CDR3 protein. The sample lists 190,000 or so distinct CDR3 sequences; about two thirds were seen once. Sequenced material: peripheral blood. V and J are TRBV5-1 and TRBJ2-1, with D unresolved. The origin of this receptor is a woman aged 55 to 70 with primary liver carcinoma and hepatitis B virus infection. The CDR3: CGSSRDQPVGEQFF. CDR3 bases: TGCGGCAGCAGCCGAGACCAGCCCGTGGGTGAGCAATTCTTC.